One and the same sample provided the 22 T cell receptor beta chains below, sequenced in a study of glioma-infiltrating T cells after dendritic cell vaccination. Assay: immunoSEQ multiplex PCR; the TCRdb copy retains only in-frame clones and omits some. Of about 21,000 clones in the sample, less than 85% were seen once. The material was blood, obtained before dendritic cell vaccination. Receptor source: a human donor with glioblastoma.

The chain joins TRBV5-1 to TRBJ2-7, with 8 positions matching TRBD2. This CDR3 has 14 residues. After removal of 4 bases from V and 7 bases from J, the junction contained 10 bases not matched to a gene. The V gene's germline CDR1 is SGHRS and CDR2 YFSETQ. CDR3 DNA: TGCGCCAGCAGCCGGGGGGGCCCAGGACAAGAGCAGTACTTC. Its translation: CASSRGGPGQEQYF.

The chain carries TRBV19 and TRBJ2-7; TRBD2 matches at 7 bases. After removal of 1 base from V and 2 bases from J, the junction contained 2 bases not matched to a gene. This CDR3 region has 14 residues. The germline V gene encodes CDR1 LNHDA and CDR2 SQIVND (reference sequence). The chain's CDR3 is CASSIAGRAYEQYF. The CDR3 DNA reads as TGTGCCAGTAGTATAGCGGGGAGGGCCTACGAGCAGTACTTC.

The chain has TRBV7-2 and TRBJ2-1, with D perhaps matching TRBD2 (6 bases). The germline gives CDR1 SGHTA, CDR2 FQGNSA. V was cut by 1 base and J by 3 bases, with 10 bases left in between. This CDR3 comprises 15 residues. The CDR3 DNA sequence: TGTGCCAGCAGCTTAGGGCTAGCGATCTACAATGAGCAGTTCTTC. Its translation is CASSLGLAIYNEQFF.

The V call is TRBV7-6, the J call TRBJ1-1, with TRBD1 as a possible D gene (5 bases). V was pared by 1 base and J by 0 bases, with 6 bases between. The CDR3 length is 14 residues. Germline V CDR1 and CDR2: SGHVS, FNYEAQ. The CDR3 DNA follows: TGTGCCAGCAGCTTAGGACAGATGAACACTGAAGCTTTCTTT. This codes for CASSLGQMNTEAFF. Using reference TRBV7-6 and TRBJ1-1 for the parts outside the CDR3, the full variable domain is GAGVSQSPRYKVTKRGQDVALRCDPISGHVSLYWYRQALGQGPEFLTYFNYEAQQDKSGLPNDRFSAERPEGSISTLTIQRTEQRDSAMYRCASSLGQMNTEAFFGQGTRLTVV.

The chain links TRBV6-6 to TRBJ2-7, with a tentative D call TRBD2 (6 bases). The V gene lost 7 bases and the J gene lost 0 bases, with 13 bases spanning the gap. Germline CDR1 is MNHNY and CDR2 is SVGAGI (reference sequence). This CDR3 is 14 amino acids long. The CDR3 is CASMPGRDSYEQYF. DNA for the CDR3: TGTGCCAGCATGCCAGGGCGGGACTCCTACGAGCAGTACTTC.

V and J are TRBV4-3 and TRBJ1-1, with D hard to call. The CDR3 covers 15 residues. The germline V gene has CDR1 LGHNA and CDR2 YSLEER. Trimming pared 1 base from V and 1 base from J, leaving 10 bases between. In DNA, the CDR3 is TGCGCCAGCAGCCAAGCCCGAAACAGGAACACTGAAGCTTTCTTT. It translates to CASSQARNRNTEAFF.

The rearrangement joins TRBV10-3 to TRBJ2-2; D is unclear. This CDR3 comprises 13 residues. Germline loops: CDR1 ENHRY, CDR2 SYGVKD. V was trimmed by 4 bases and J by 6 bases, leaving 9 bases between them. Written as DNA, the CDR3 is TGTGCCATCAGTGGAACTACTCCCGGGGAGCTGTTTTTT. The encoded protein is CAISGTTPGELFF.

The chain couples TRBV5-6 to TRBJ1-4; a weak D match, TRBD1 (5 bases). V lost 2 bases and J 0 bases, leaving 11 bases between the germline ends. The CDR3 is 16 residues long. CDR1 is SGHDT, CDR2 YYEEEE, per germline. The CDR3 region has the DNA TGTGCCAGCAGCTTCCGGAGGGGTGCAACTAATGAAAAACTGTTTTTT. Protein product: CASSFRRGATNEKLFF.

This chain connects TRBV30 to TRBJ2-1; D unresolved. V gave up 2 bases and J gave up 1 base, with 12 bases separating them. The CDR3 loop spans 15 amino acids. Germline-derived CDR1 and CDR2 are GTSNPN and SVGIG (reference sequence). CDR3 sequence (DNA): TGTGCCTGGAGTCTAGTTATAGGTTCCTACAATGAGCAGTTCTTC. Translating it yields CAWSLVIGSYNEQFF.

This clone was found a few times. The V gene is TRBV7-2, the J gene TRBJ1-5; TRBD1 matches 7 bases. The V and J ends lost 6 bases and 6 bases, in that order; junction bases with no gene match: 11. This CDR3 contains 15 residues. Germline CDR1 SGHTA, CDR2 FQGNSA. This chain's CDR3 is CASSEEGGAGQPQHF. The CDR3 bases are TGTGCCAGCAGTGAAGAAGGGGGCGCAGGTCAGCCCCAGCATTTT.

This clone was observed a single time. The chain links TRBV7-9 to TRBJ2-3; no clear D. Trimming took 5 bases from V and 0 from J, leaving 12 bases between them. CDR3 length equals 15 residues. CDR1 is SEHNR and CDR2 is FQNEAQ in the germline V gene (reference sequence). DNA of the CDR3: TGTGCCAGCAGCCCCCCCGGGTCGAGCACAGATACGCAGTATTTT. Encoded protein: CASSPPGSSTDTQYF.

This chain connects TRBV7-2 to TRBJ1-1; D not certain. The ends were cut back, 3 bases at V and 0 bases at J, with 5 bases in the middle. Germline V gene lookup returns CDR1 SGHTA and CDR2 FQGNSA. This CDR3 contains 13 residues. CDR3 nucleotides: TGTGCCAGCAGCTTTTCTGTGAACACTGAAGCTTTCTTT. This gives the protein CASSFSVNTEAFF. Full variable domain (remainder filled in from reference TRBV7-2 and TRBJ1-1): GAGVSQSPSNKVTEKGKDVELRCDPISGHTALYWYRQSLGQGLEFLIYFQGNSAPDKSGLPSDRFSAERTGGSVSTLTIQRTQQEDSAVYLCASSFSVNTEAFFGQGTRLTVV.

The chain is built from TRBV11-2 and TRBJ1-1; tentatively, D is TRBD1 (6 bases). The CDR3 has 14 amino acids. Trimming cost V 7 bases and J 7 bases, with 19 bases left between them. From germline, CDR1 is SGHAT and CDR2 FQNNGV. The DNA for the CDR3 is TGTGCCAGCACCCTAAGAGGGGGTGCCCGTGAAGCTTTCTTT. This translates into CASTLRGGAREAFF.

This rearrangement joins TRBV7-2 to TRBJ2-6; D is unclear. The CDR3 spans 14 residues. Germline V lookup: CDR1 SGHTA, CDR2 FQGNSA. V dropped 6 bases and J dropped 0 bases, with 6 bases sitting between them. This chain's CDR3 is CASREDSGANVLTF. The CDR3 DNA reads as TGTGCCAGCAGAGAGGACTCTGGGGCCAACGTCCTGACTTTC.

The J gene is TRBJ2-1, the V gene TRBV20-1, with D unresolved. This CDR3 has 10 residues. Trimming pared 7 bases from V and 5 bases from J, leaving 6 bases between. The germline CDR1 and CDR2 sequences are DFQATT and SNEGSKA (reference sequence). This CDR3 is CSVLHNEQFF. The CDR3 DNA is TGCAGTGTCCTCCACAATGAGCAGTTCTTC.

This sequence joins TRBV5-4 and TRBJ2-5; D might be TRBD2 (7 bases). The CDR3 is 18 amino acids. Germline V gene sequence: CDR1 SGHNT, CDR2 YYREEE (reference sequence). Trimming removed 4 bases from V and 1 base from J, with 23 bases in between. This CDR3 is CASSPVWGGGGPQETQYF. As DNA, the CDR3 is TGTGCCAGCAGCCCGGTCTGGGGGGGAGGGGGGCCCCAAGAGACCCAGTACTTC.

The chain is built from TRBV27 and TRBJ1-2; D gene uncertain. Germline CDR1 MNHEY, CDR2 SMNVEV (reference sequence). This CDR3 has 16 residues. V shed 5 bases and J shed 1 base, with 17 bases lying between them. The chain's CDR3 is CASSPPGETGNYGYTF. CDR3 nucleotide sequence: TGTGCCAGCAGTCCCCCCGGGGAGACGGGTAACTATGGCTACACCTTC.

The table lists this clone with a count of one. The chain has TRBV19 and TRBJ1-1; D gene ambiguous. This CDR3 comprises 15 residues. Looked up from germline, CDR1 is LNHDA and CDR2 is SQIVND (reference sequence). Trimming removed 4 bases from V and 4 bases from J, with 16 bases in between. CDR3 sequence: CASSTQTRPVTEAFF. The CDR3 coding sequence is TGTGCCAGTAGTACTCAGACCAGGCCTGTCACTGAAGCTTTCTTT.

This chain uses TRBV2 with TRBJ1-3; 8 nucleotides align to TRBD1. The ends lost 5 bases at V and 4 bases at J; junction bases unmatched: 4. The CDR3 is made up of 14 amino acids. The germline V gene encodes CDR1 SNHLY and CDR2 FYNNEI. The CDR3 sequence: CASSLDRDGNTIYF. The CDR3 DNA reads TGTGCCAGCAGTTTGGACAGGGACGGAAACACCATATATTTT. Filled out from reference TRBV2 and TRBJ1-3, the complete variable domain reads EPEVTQTPSHQVTQMGQEVILRCVPISNHLYFYWYRQILGQKVEFLVSFYNNEISEKSEIFDDQFSVERPDGSNFTLKIRSTKLEDSAMYFCASSLDRDGNTIYFGEGSWLTVV.

The gene calls are TRBV9 and TRBJ2-2, with D maybe TRBD2 (6 bases). V lost 4 bases and J 4 bases, leaving 14 bases between the germline ends. The CDR3 runs to 15 residues. The germline gives CDR1 SGDLS, CDR2 YYNGEE. CDR3 protein: CASSPRLGSTGELFF. CDR3 sequence (DNA): TGTGCCAGCAGCCCCCGACTAGGCAGCACCGGGGAGCTGTTTTTT.

This chain uses TRBV28 with TRBJ2-7, with D hard to call. This CDR3 spans 14 amino acids. Germline V gene lookup returns CDR1 MDHEN and CDR2 SYDVKM. Between the trimmed V and J ends, which lost 7 bases and 2 bases, there was a span of 15 bases. As DNA, the CDR3 is TGTGCCAGCACAAAGAGAGCGTTCCCCTACGAGCAGTACTTC. This encodes CASTKRAFPYEQYF.

The chain has TRBV13 and TRBJ2-5; TRBD2 matches 10 bases. V was clipped by 4 bases and J by 1 base; unmatched bases: 9. Germline V gives CDR1 PRHDT, CDR2 FYEKMQ (reference sequence). The CDR3 consists of 17 residues. The CDR3, as DNA: TGTGCCAGCAGCTCCAGCGGGAGGGCCGGGGGCCAAGAGACCCAGTACTTC. It translates to CASSSSGRAGGQETQYF. The whole variable domain, filled in from reference TRBV13 and TRBJ2-5, reads AAGVIQSPRHLIKEKRETATLKCYPIPRHDTVYWYQQGPGQDPQFLISFYEKMQSDKGSIPDRFSAQQFSDYHSELNMSSLELGDSALYFCASSSSGRAGGQETQYFGPGTRLLVL.